Listed here are 14 T cell receptor beta chains from one sample, sequenced in a study of T-cell reconstitution after alpha-beta-depleted transplantation in children. Unique molecular identifiers were incorporated during preparation of the TCRbeta library. TCRdb used MiXCR to reprocess the PCR reads, holding one entry per CDR3 protein. The sample includes 500,000 to 650,000 distinct CDR3 sequences, 10% to 15% of them seen just once. Here the sequenced sample was PBMCs, mostly from graft donor cells, taken 360 days after TCRalphabeta/CD19-depleted stem cell transplant. Receptors originate from a male patient younger than 18 who had a stem cell transplant for acute myeloid leukemia, so the T cells may come from the graft donor.

This chain links TRBV18 with TRBJ2-5; D gene uncertain. CDR1 KGHSH and CDR2 LQKENI come from the germline V gene. Between the trimmed V and J ends, which lost 2 bases and 3 bases, there was a span of 10 bases. There are 14 residues in the CDR3. The CDR3: CASSPTGWEETQYF. CDR3 DNA sequence: TGTGCCAGCTCACCAACGGGTTGGGAAGAGACCCAGTACTTC.

The CDR3 loop reads CASRDMGYEQYF. As DNA, the CDR3 is TGTGCCAGCAGGGACATGGGATACGAGCAGTACTTC. The chain recombines TRBV7-9 with TRBJ2-7, with D possibly being TRBD1 (5 bases). Germline V lookup: CDR1 SEHNR, CDR2 FQNEAQ (reference sequence). Deletions cut 6 bases from V and 4 bases from J, with 10 bases between. The CDR3 contains 12 residues.

The V gene is TRBV6-1, the J gene TRBJ2-7; 10 bases fit TRBD1. Losses at the gene ends were 6 bases for V and 5 bases for J; bases not matched to a gene: 10. Germline V lookup: CDR1 MNHNS, CDR2 SASEGT. The CDR3 length is 15 residues. The CDR3 reads CASRGPGTGVHEQYF. CDR3 coding DNA: TGTGCCAGCAGAGGACCCGGGACAGGGGTCCACGAGCAGTACTTC.

The sample holds a few counts of this clonotype. The chain joins TRBV7-9 to TRBJ2-4; possible D gene TRBD1, 6 bases. The CDR3 has 14 residues. The germline CDR1 and CDR2 sequences are SEHNR and FQNEAQ (reference sequence). V lost 1 base and J lost 4, with 8 bases in between. For the CDR3, the DNA is TGTGCCAGCAGCTTAGGGCAGGGGAAAAACATTCAGTACTTC. Its protein product is CASSLGQGKNIQYF.

J is TRBJ2-1 and V is TRBV29-1; 9 nucleotides agree with TRBD2. CDR3 length: 16 residues. V was pared by 4 bases and J by 0 bases, with 7 bases of the junction left unmatched. CDR1 is SQVTM and CDR2 is ANQGSEA in the germline V gene. DNA of the CDR3: TGCAGCGTTGTCCTCCTAGCGGGACTCTCCTACAATGAGCAGTTCTTC. Translated: CSVVLLAGLSYNEQFF.

This clonotype was observed a handful of times. The V and J genes are TRBV6-2 or TRBV6-3 and TRBJ2-7, with TRBD1 identical over 9 bases. The V and J ends lost 6 bases and 1 base, in that order; junction bases with no gene match: 7. Germline V gene sequence: CDR1 MNHEY, CDR2 SVGEGT. The CDR3 totals 15 residues. This chain's CDR3 is CASSSPGTGSYEQYF. The CDR3 DNA reads TGTGCCAGCAGCAGTCCCGGGACAGGGTCCTACGAGCAGTACTTC.

V usage is TRBV24-1 and J usage is TRBJ2-2; D unclear. The CDR3 is made up of 15 amino acids. Germline V gene lookup returns CDR1 KGHDR and CDR2 SFDVKD. Trimming cost V 0 bases and J 5 bases, with 9 bases left between them. CDR3 amino acids: CATSDLYTKTGELFF. CDR3 coding DNA: TGTGCCACCAGTGATTTGTACACCAAGACCGGGGAGCTGTTTTTT.

The CDR3 loop reads CASSLETVYQPQHF. The CDR3 bases are TGTGCCAGCAGCTTAGAAACAGTATATCAGCCCCAGCATTTT. V gene TRBV7-8 combines with J gene TRBJ1-5; no clear D gene. The V end was cut by 1 base, the J end by 5 bases, with 9 bases between. Germline CDR1 is SGHVS and CDR2 is FQNEAQ. This CDR3 region has 14 residues.

The chain joins TRBV20-1 to TRBJ1-2; 8 bases align to TRBD1. The germline gives CDR1 DFQATT, CDR2 SNEGSKA (reference sequence). The CDR3 is 16 amino acids. V dropped 1 base and J dropped 4; count of bases not matched to a gene: 11. CDR3 sequence reads: CSARASTGDHPYGYTF. Here the CDR3 DNA reads TGCAGTGCTAGAGCCTCGACAGGGGACCATCCCTATGGCTACACCTTC.

This clonotype was counted only a few times. The chain uses TRBV4-2 and TRBJ2-5; 10 bases map to TRBD2. CDR1 and CDR2 from the germline V gene are LGHNA and YNFKEQ. The CDR3 totals 17 residues. V lost 0 bases, J lost 0 bases, and 4 bases stayed unmatched. CDR3 sequence: CASSQDGSGRYQETQYF. The DNA for the CDR3 is TGTGCCAGCAGCCAAGACGGTAGCGGGAGGTACCAAGAGACCCAGTACTTC.

There are a few counts of this clonotype. V is TRBV12-3 or TRBV12-4 and J is TRBJ2-3, with D unresolved. The CDR3 is 13 residues long. Trimming took off 9 bases at V and 0 bases at J, with 10 bases between the two ends. CDR3 in amino acids: CASCRLSTDTQYF. CDR3 sequence (DNA): TGTGCCAGTTGTCGTTTAAGCACAGATACGCAGTATTTT.

This clonotype occurred many times. A much larger clone lies a single base off, so this may be a read error. The CDR3 sequence is CASSFSFEQYF. The CDR3 DNA sequence: TGTGCCAGCAGTTTCTCGTTCGAGCAGTACTTC. The chain carries TRBV12-3 or TRBV12-4 and TRBJ2-7; D is unclear. The CDR3 covers 11 residues. Trimming cost V 3 bases and J 6 bases, with 6 bases left between them.

The chain employs TRBV5-1 and TRBJ2-2; 7 bases align to TRBD1. CDR1 SGHRS and CDR2 YFSETQ come from the germline V gene. V dropped 4 bases and J dropped 6; count of bases not matched to a gene: 3. This CDR3 is 13 amino acids long. The CDR3 nucleotides read TGCGCCAGCAGCGTCGGACAGGCCGGGGAGCTGTTTTTT. Its protein is CASSVGQAGELFF.

This clonotype has a count of ten or more. The gene calls are TRBV29-1 and TRBJ2-7; D may be TRBD2 (6 bases). The CDR3 runs to 13 residues. Trimming pared 3 bases from V and 7 bases from J, leaving 16 bases between. Germline CDR1 SQVTM, CDR2 ANQGSEA. The DNA of the CDR3 is TGCAGCGTTGAGGTAGGCGGGGCTCGTGAGCAGTACTTC. Protein product: CSVEVGGAREQYF.